This T cell receptor beta chain was captured by sequencing in a study of blood T cells in healthy people across ages. Turning to the study itself: Template switching recovered approximately one barcoded beta molecule for every two T cells.

The authors ran a second PCR of 7 to 11 cycles using a sample-barcoded 5' primer and a J-beta primer mix. TCRdb recomputed calls from the 5' RACE reads with MiXCR, one row per CDR3 protein. Here the sample spans about 780,000 distinct CDR3 sequences, around 24% being singletons. For this clonotype: As the CDR3 is not closed by the conserved phenylalanine or tryptophan, this likely results from a read error.

The trim removed 4 bases at V and 5 bases at J, leaving 5 bases unmatched. The germline V gene encodes CDR1 SGHRS and CDR2 YFSETQ. The CDR3 spans 14 residues. This sample was shared with a second study, whose subject was T cells of mothers and their children.

Sequences were obtained from blood. The receptor's source is a boy between 10 and 17 years old in good health. The chain has TRBV5-1 and TRBJ2-1; 8 nucleotides agree with TRBD1. CDR3 amino acids: CASSIWTGNNEQFL. CDR3 nucleotide sequence: TGCGCCAGCAGCATATGGACAGGGAACAATGAGCAGTTCCTC.